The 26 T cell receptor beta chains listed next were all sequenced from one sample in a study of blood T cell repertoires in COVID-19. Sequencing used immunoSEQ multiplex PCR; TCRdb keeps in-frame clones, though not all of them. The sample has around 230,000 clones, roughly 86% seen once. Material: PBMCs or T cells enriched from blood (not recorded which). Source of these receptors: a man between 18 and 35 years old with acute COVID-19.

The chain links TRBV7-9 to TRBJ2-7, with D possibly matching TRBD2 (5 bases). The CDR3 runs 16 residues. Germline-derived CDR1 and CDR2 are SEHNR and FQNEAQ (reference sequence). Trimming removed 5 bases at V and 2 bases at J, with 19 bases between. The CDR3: CASSPSRMGDPYEQYF. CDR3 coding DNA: TGTGCCAGCAGCCCGAGCCGTATGGGAGACCCCTACGAGCAGTACTTC.

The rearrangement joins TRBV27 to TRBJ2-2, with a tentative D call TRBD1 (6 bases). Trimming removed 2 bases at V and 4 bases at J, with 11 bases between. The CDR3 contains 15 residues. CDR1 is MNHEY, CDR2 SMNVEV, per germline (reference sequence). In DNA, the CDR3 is TGTGCCAGCAGTTTACGGCAGGGGACCACCGGGGAGCTGTTTTTT. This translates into CASSLRQGTTGELFF.

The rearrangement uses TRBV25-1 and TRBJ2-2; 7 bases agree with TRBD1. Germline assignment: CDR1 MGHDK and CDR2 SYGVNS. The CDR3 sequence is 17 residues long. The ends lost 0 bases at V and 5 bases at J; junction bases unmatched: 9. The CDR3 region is CASSEYSPGQLTGELFF. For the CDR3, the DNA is TGTGCCAGCAGTGAATATTCTCCGGGACAGCTAACCGGGGAGCTGTTTTTT.

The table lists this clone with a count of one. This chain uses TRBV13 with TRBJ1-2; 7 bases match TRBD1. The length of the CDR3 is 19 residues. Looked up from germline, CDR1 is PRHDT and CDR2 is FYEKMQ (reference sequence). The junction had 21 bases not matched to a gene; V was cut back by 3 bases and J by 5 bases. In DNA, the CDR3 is TGTGCCAGCAGCTTCGACACCGGGACAGTCGGTGGTGAGGGGTATGGCTACACCTTC. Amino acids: CASSFDTGTVGGEGYGYTF.

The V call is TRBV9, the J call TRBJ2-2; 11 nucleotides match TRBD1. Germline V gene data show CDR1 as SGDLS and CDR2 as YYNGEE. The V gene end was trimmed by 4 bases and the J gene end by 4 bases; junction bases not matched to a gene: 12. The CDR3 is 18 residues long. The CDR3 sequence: CASSPIWGGTGGTGELFF. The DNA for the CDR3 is TGTGCCAGCAGCCCCATATGGGGGGGGACAGGGGGCACCGGGGAGCTGTTTTTT.

CDR3 nucleotides: TGCAGCGTTGGGGCAGCTTACGACGTGGAAGCTTTCTTT. The encoded protein is CSVGAAYDVEAFF. This rearrangement joins TRBV29-1 to TRBJ1-1; D gene uncertain. This CDR3 spans 13 amino acids. The V and J ends lost 4 bases and 8 bases respectively, with 17 bases between them. Germline V lookup: CDR1 SQVTM, CDR2 ANQGSEA. The full variable domain, in which reference TRBV29-1 and TRBJ1-1 provide the parts outside the CDR3, is SAVISQKPSRDICQRGTSLTIQCQVDSQVTMMFWYRQQPGQSLTLIATANQGSEATYESGFVIDKFPISRPNLTFSTLTVSNMSPEDSSIYLCSVGAAYDVEAFFGQGTRLTVV.

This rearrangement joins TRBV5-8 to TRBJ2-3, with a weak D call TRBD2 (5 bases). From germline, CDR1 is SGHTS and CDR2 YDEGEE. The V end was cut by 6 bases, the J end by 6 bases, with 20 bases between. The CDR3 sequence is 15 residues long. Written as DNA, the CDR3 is TGTGCCAGCACCCCGGGGAGCCCCAATGGGGATACGCAGTATTTT. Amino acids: CASTPGSPNGDTQYF.

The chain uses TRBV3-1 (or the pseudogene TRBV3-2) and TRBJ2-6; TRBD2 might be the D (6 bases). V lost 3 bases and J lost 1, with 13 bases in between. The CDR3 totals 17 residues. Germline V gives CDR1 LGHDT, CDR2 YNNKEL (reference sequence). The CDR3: CASSQDGSQSGANVLTF. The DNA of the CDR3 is TGTGCCAGCAGCCAGGACGGGAGCCAATCTGGGGCCAACGTCCTGACTTTC.

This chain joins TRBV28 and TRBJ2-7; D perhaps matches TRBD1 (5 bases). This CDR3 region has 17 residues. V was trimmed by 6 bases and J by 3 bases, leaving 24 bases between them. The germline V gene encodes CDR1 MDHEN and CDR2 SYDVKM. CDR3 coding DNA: TGTGCCAGCAGCTTTTATACAGATCAGGGTGACAACTACGAGCAGTACTTC. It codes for CASSFYTDQGDNYEQYF.

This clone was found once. The CDR3 region is CASSIGTGASYEQYF. CDR3 DNA sequence: TGTGCCAGCAGTATCGGGACAGGGGCCTCCTACGAGCAGTACTTC. V is TRBV6-5 and J is TRBJ2-7; 10 nucleotides line up with TRBD1. Germline CDR1 is MNHEY and CDR2 is SVGAGI. CDR3 size: 15 residues. The ends lost 5 bases at V and 0 bases at J; junction bases unmatched: 4.

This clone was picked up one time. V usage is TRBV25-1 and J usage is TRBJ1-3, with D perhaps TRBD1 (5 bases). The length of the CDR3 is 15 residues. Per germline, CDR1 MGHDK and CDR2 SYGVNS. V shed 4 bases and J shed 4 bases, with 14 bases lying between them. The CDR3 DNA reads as TGTGCCAGCAGTGGGGACCTAGCGGCAGGAAACACCATATATTTT. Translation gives CASSGDLAAGNTIYF.

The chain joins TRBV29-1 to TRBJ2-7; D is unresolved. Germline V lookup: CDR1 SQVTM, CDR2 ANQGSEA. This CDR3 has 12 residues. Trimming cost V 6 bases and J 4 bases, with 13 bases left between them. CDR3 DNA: TGCAGCGTAACCGGCCCAGGATACGAGCAGTACTTC. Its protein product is CSVTGPGYEQYF.

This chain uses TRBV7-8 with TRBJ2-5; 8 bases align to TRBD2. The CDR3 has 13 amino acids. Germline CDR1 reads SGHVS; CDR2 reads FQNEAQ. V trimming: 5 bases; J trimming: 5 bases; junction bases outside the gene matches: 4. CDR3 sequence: CASSVSGSETQYF. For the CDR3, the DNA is TGTGCCAGCAGCGTGAGCGGGAGCGAGACCCAGTACTTC. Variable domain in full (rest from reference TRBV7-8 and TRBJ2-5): GAGVSQSPRYKVAKRGQDVALRCDPISGHVSLFWYQQALGQGPEFLTYFQNEAQLDKSGLPSDRFFAERPEGSVSTLKIQRTQQEDSAVYLCASSVSGSETQYFGPGTRLLVL.

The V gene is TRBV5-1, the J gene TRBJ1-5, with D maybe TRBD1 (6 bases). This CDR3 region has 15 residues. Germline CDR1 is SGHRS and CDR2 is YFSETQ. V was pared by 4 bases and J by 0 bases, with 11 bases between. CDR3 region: CASSPGEHSNQPQHF. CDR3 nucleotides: TGCGCCAGCAGCCCAGGGGAGCATAGCAATCAGCCCCAGCATTTT.

The CDR3 region is CASSRTSGGYEQYF. The DNA of the CDR3 is TGTGCCAGCAGCCGGACTAGCGGAGGCTACGAGCAGTACTTC. V and J are TRBV16 and TRBJ2-7, with 10 bases identical to TRBD2. Germline CDR1 KGHSY, CDR2 FQNENV. The CDR3 contains 14 residues. The V gene end was trimmed by 4 bases and the J gene end by 3 bases; junction bases not matched to a gene: 3. Combining the CDR3 with reference TRBV16 and TRBJ2-7 gives the whole variable domain GEEVAQTPKHLVRGEGQKAKLYCAPIKGHSYVFWYQQVLKNEFKFLISFQNENVFDETGMPKERFSAKCLPNSPCSLEIQATKLEDSAVYFCASSRTSGGYEQYFGPGTRLTVT.

CDR3 sequence (DNA): TGTGCCAGCTCAACCGGGACAGGGGGCTATGGCTACACCTTC. This gives the protein CASSTGTGGYGYTF. The V gene is TRBV18, the J gene TRBJ1-2; 11 positions match TRBD1. Germline values: CDR1 KGHSH, CDR2 LQKENI. This CDR3 is 14 amino acids long. V shed 5 bases, J shed 4 bases, and the junction held 3 bases outside the gene matches.

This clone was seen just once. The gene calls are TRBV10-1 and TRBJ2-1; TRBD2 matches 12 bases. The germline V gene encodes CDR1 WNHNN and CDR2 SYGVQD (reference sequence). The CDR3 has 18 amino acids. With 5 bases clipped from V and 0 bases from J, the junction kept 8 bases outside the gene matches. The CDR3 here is CASSSGTSGRSSYNEQFF. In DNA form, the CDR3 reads TGCGCCAGCAGTTCCGGGACTAGCGGGCGGAGCTCCTACAATGAGCAGTTCTTC.

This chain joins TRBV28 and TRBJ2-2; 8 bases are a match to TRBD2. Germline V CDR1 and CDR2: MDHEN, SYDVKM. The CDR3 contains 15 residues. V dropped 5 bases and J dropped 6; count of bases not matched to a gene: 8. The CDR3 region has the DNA TGTGCCAGCAGTCAAATAGCGGGACCCGCCGGGGAGCTGTTTTTT. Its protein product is CASSQIAGPAGELFF.

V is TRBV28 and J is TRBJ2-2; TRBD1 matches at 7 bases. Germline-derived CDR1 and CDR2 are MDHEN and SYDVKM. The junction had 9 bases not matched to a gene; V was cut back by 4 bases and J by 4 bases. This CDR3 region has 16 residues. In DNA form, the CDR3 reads TGTGCCAGCAGTTCCACCCGGACAGGTCGCACCGGGGAGCTGTTTTTT. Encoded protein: CASSSTRTGRTGELFF.

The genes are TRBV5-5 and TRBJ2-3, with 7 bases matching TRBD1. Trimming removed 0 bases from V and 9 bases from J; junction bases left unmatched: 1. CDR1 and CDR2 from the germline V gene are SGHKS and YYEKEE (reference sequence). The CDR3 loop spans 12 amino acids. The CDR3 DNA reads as TGTGCCAGCAGCTTGGAGACAGGGACGCAGTATTTT. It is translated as CASSLETGTQYF.

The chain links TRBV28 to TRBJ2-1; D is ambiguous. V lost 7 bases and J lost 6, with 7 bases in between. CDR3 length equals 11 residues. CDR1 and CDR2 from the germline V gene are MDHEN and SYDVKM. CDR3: CASKQLNEQFF. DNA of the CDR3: TGTGCCAGCAAACAGCTCAATGAGCAGTTCTTC.

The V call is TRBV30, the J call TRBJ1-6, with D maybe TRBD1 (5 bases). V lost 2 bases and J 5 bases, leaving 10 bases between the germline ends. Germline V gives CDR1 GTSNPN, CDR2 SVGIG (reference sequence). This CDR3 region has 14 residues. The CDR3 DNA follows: TGTGCCTGGAGTAGGACAAACAATAATTCACCCCTCCACTTT. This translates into CAWSRTNNNSPLHF.

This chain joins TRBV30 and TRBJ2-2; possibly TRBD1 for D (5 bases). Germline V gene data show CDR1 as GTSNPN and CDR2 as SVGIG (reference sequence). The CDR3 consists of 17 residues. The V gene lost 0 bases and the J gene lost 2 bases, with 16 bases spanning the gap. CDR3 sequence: CAWSVRQGSVNTGELFF. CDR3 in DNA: TGTGCCTGGAGTGTACGGCAGGGATCGGTAAACACCGGGGAGCTGTTTTTT.

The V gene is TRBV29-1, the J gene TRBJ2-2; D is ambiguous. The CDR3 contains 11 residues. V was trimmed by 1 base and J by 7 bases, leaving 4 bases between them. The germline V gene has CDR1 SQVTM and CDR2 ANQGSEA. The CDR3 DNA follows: TGCAGCGTTGAAGTTAGCGGGGAGCTGTTTTTT. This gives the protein CSVEVSGELFF.

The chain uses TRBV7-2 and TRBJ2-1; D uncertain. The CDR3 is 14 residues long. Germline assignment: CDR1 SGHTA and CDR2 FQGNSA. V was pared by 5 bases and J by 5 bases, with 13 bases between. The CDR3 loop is CASSPHWANNEQFF. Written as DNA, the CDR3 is TGTGCCAGCAGCCCCCATTGGGCGAACAATGAGCAGTTCTTC.

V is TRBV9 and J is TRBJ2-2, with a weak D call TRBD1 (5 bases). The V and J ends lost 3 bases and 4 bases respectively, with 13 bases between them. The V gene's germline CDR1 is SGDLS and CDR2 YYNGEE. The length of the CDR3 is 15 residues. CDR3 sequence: CASSAHGAITGELFF. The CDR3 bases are TGTGCCAGCAGCGCACATGGGGCCATCACCGGGGAGCTGTTTTTT. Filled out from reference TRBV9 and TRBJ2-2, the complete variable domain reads DSGVTQTPKHLITATGQRVTLRCSPRSGDLSVYWYQQSLDQGLQFLIQYYNGEERAKGNILERFSAQQFPDLHSELNLSSLELGDSALYFCASSAHGAITGELFFGEGSRLTVL.